The rows below give T cell receptor beta chains drawn from one sample of a study of blood T cell repertoires in COVID-19. This table comes from immunoSEQ multiplex PCR, and its TCRdb copy is limited to in-frame clones, with some not included. Among around 100,000 clones listed, around 90% were seen once. The sample consisted of peripheral blood. The receptors originated from a woman aged 55 to 70 with acute or convalescent COVID-19. Each CDR3 is given with its conserved first and last residue. The D gene is left open where the match is weak. Rows may omit the clone size; those that give it use once, few, many or a size class.

>-|TRBJ1-1|-|TRBV5-6
CASSLGSGQAWAEAFF
TGTGCCAGCAGCTTGGGCTCGGGACAAGCCTGGGCTGAAGCTTTCTTT
>-|TRBJ1-2|-|TRBV7-9
CASSTPLLGGYTF
TGTGCCAGCAGCACCCCCCTACTGGGCGGCTACACCTTC
>once|TRBJ1-2|TRBD1|TRBV11-2
CASSLESGTGVSGYTF
TGTGCCAGCAGCTTAGAATCCGGGACAGGGGTGAGCGGCTACACCTTC
>-|TRBJ2-1|TRBD1|TRBV7-8
CASSSRTGGGNEQFF
TGTGCCAGCAGCTCCCGGACAGGGGGCGGGAATGAGCAGTTCTTC
>-|TRBJ2-2|-|TRBV10-3
CAISETGVSGSGTGELFF
TGTGCCATCAGTGAAACCGGGGTGTCCGGGAGTGGCACCGGGGAGCTGTTTTTT
>-|TRBJ2-4|-|TRBV3-1/TRBV3-2
CASSQVGPGDNIQYF
TGTGCCAGCAGCCAAGTGGGACCAGGGGACAACATTCAGTACTTC
>-|TRBJ1-2|-|TRBV30
CARREGAGSNYGYTF
TGTGCGCGGCGGGAGGGAGCAGGGTCAAACTATGGCTACACCTTC
>few|TRBJ1-2|-|TRBV5-6
CASSLGDFYTF
TGTGCCAGCAGCTTGGGGGACTTCTACACCTTC
>-|TRBJ1-1|-|TRBV15
CATSRPSNSEAFF
TGTGCCACCAGCAGACCGTCGAACTCTGAAGCTTTCTTT
>-|TRBJ2-3|-|TRBV3-1/TRBV3-2
CASSPGGRLADTQYF
TGTGCCAGCAGCCCCGGAGGGAGATTGGCAGATACGCAGTATTTT
>-|TRBJ1-6|TRBD1|TRBV5-1
CASSSQGNSPLHF
TGCGCCAGCAGCTCACAGGGGAATTCACCCCTCCACTTT
>-|TRBJ1-2|-|TRBV5-4
CASSPRARGFSYGYTF
TGTGCCAGCAGCCCACGAGCCAGGGGCTTCAGCTATGGCTACACCTTC
>-|TRBJ1-6|-|TRBV6-5
CASGAGGTFNSPLHF
TGTGCCAGCGGGGCCGGGGGAACTTTTAATTCACCCCTCCACTTT
>medium-sized|TRBJ2-1|-|TRBV5-1
CASSWYGLSYNEQFF
TGCGCCAGCAGCTGGTATGGGCTGTCCTACAATGAGCAGTTCTTC
>-|TRBJ1-1|-|TRBV12-3/TRBV12-4
CASRTVGGEAFF
TGTGCCAGCAGGACAGTGGGCGGTGAAGCTTTCTTT
>-|TRBJ2-4|-|TRBV12-3/TRBV12-4
CASSLGKIDIQYF
TGTGCCAGCAGTTTGGGCAAAATAGACATTCAGTACTTC
>-|TRBJ1-2|TRBD1|TRBV30
CAWSVSGTGYGYTF
TGTGCCTGGAGTGTCTCCGGGACAGGCTATGGCTACACCTTC
>-|TRBJ1-1|-|TRBV3-1/TRBV3-2
CASSQYPDSPLTEAFF
TGTGCCAGCAGCCAATACCCGGACAGTCCCCTCACTGAAGCTTTCTTT
>-|TRBJ2-1|-|TRBV7-3
CASSLTAGGNEQFF
TGTGCCAGCAGCTTAACGGCCGGGGGCAATGAGCAGTTCTTC
>-|TRBJ2-1|TRBD1|TRBV28
CATNGQGVNEQFF
TGTGCCACCAATGGACAGGGGGTTAATGAGCAGTTCTTC
>-|TRBJ2-2|TRBD2|TRBV9
CASSVAPGQGSSGGTGELFF
TGTGCCAGCAGCGTAGCCCCTGGACAGGGATCTAGCGGGGGCACCGGGGAGCTGTTTTTT
>-|TRBJ2-2|-|TRBV6-5
CACKEGGINTGELFF
TGTGCCTGCAAGGAAGGCGGAATTAACACCGGGGAGCTGTTTTTT
>few|TRBJ1-3|-|TRBV5-1
CASSPQGTSGNTIYF
TGCGCCAGCAGCCCTCAGGGGACCTCTGGAAACACCATATATTTT
>-|TRBJ1-4|TRBD1|TRBV5-1
CASSLTQGAEKLFF
TGCGCCAGCAGCTTAACGCAGGGGGCTGAAAAACTGTTTTTT
>-|TRBJ2-3|-|TRBV3-1/TRBV3-2
CASSQNPTGADTQYF
TGTGCCAGCAGCCAAAACCCCACCGGAGCAGATACGCAGTATTTT
>few|TRBJ2-7|TRBD1|TRBV19
CASSISGQGAYEQYF
TGTGCCAGTAGTATTTCGGGACAGGGGGCGTACGAGCAGTACTTC
>-|TRBJ2-1|TRBD2|TRBV5-1
CASTGLAINNEQFF
TGCGCCAGTACCGGACTAGCGATCAACAATGAGCAGTTCTTC
>-|TRBJ2-5|TRBD2|TRBV19
CASSNGLAGGETQYF
TGTGCCAGTAGTAACGGACTAGCGGGAGGGGAGACCCAGTACTTC
>-|TRBJ1-2|-|TRBV7-9
CASSLVEATYSGYTF
TGTGCCAGCAGCTTAGTAGAGGCTACGTATTCTGGCTACACCTTC
>-|TRBJ1-1|TRBD1|TRBV9
CASSSGQKNTEAFF
TGTGCCAGCAGCTCGGGACAGAAAAACACTGAAGCTTTCTTT